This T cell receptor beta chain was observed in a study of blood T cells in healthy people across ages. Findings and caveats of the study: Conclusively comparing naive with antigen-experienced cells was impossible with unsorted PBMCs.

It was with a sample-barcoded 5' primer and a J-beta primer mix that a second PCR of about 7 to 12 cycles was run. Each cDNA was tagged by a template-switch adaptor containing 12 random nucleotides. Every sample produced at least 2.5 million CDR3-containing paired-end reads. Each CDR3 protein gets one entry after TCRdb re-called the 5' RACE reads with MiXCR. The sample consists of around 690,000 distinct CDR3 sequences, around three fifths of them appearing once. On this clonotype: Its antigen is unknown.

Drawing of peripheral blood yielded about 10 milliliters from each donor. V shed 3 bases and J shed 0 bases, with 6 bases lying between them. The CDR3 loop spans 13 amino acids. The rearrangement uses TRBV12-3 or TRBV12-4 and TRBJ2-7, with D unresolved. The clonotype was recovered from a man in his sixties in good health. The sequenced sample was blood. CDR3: CASSLWNSYEQYF. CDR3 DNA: TGTGCCAGCAGTTTGTGGAACTCCTACGAGCAGTACTTC.